Listed here are 32 T cell receptor beta chains from one sample, sequenced in a study of T-cell memory formation after mild COVID-19. TCRdb independently ran MiXCR on the 5' RACE reads; one entry per CDR3 protein. The repertoire holds tens of thousands of distinct CDR3 sequences, with 25% as singletons. Sequencing input: PBMCs or a T cell subset sorted from them (not recorded which). The receptors were sampled from a man younger than 35 who had mild COVID-19 (a few samples of this study predate the infection). Cell type and time point are not known.

This rearrangement joins TRBV19 to TRBJ2-1, with D unclear. V lost 1 base, J lost 8 bases, and 6 bases lay in between. From germline, CDR1 is LNHDA and CDR2 SQIVND (reference sequence). CDR3 size: 12 residues. In nucleotides, the CDR3 is TGTGCCAGTAGTATAGGCGGTTATGAGCAGTTCTTC. Translating it yields CASSIGGYEQFF.

The rearrangement joins TRBV5-1 to TRBJ2-7, with TRBD2 matching 7 bases. Germline V CDR1 and CDR2: SGHRS, YFSETQ. The J segment lost 0 bases and the V segment lost 0 bases, leaving 3 bases of the junction unmatched. The CDR3 totals 15 residues. The chain's CDR3 is CASSLAGEGSYEQYF. The CDR3 DNA follows: TGCGCCAGCAGCTTGGCGGGGGAGGGCTCCTACGAGCAGTACTTC.

This clonotype was found a few times. V gene TRBV7-8 combines with J gene TRBJ2-7, with 8 bases fitting TRBD2. The V segment lost 1 base and the J segment 2 bases; nucleotides outside the gene matches: 4. Per the germline V gene, CDR1 is SGHVS and CDR2 is FQNEAQ. This CDR3 is built from 15 residues. The CDR3 sequence is CASSLVSGAAYEQYV. CDR3 sequence (DNA): TGTGCCAGCAGCTTAGTTAGCGGGGCCGCCTACGAGCAGTACGTC.

In its sample, this clonotype was seen a few times. The chain is built from TRBV13 and TRBJ2-5; 15 bases are shared with TRBD2. This CDR3 is built from 20 residues. The germline V gene encodes CDR1 PRHDT and CDR2 FYEKMQ (reference sequence). V was clipped by 5 bases and J by 0 bases; unmatched bases: 13. CDR3 amino acids: CASSGDGQGTSGGNQETQYF. The CDR3 DNA follows: TGTGCCAGCAGCGGGGACGGCCAGGGGACTAGCGGGGGGAACCAAGAGACCCAGTACTTC.

CDR3 protein: CASSLSWTDYNEQFF. The CDR3 DNA is TGCGCCAGCAGCTTGTCATGGACAGATTACAATGAGCAGTTCTTC. The rearrangement joins TRBV5-1 to TRBJ2-1, with D perhaps TRBD1 (6 bases). V was cut by 1 base and J by 4 bases, with 12 bases left in between. Looked up from germline, CDR1 is SGHRS and CDR2 is YFSETQ. The CDR3 is made up of 15 amino acids.

At least ten counts were recorded for this clonotype. The chain carries TRBV4-3 and TRBJ2-6; tentative D call: TRBD2 (5 bases). Germline-derived CDR1 and CDR2 are LGHNA and YSLEER. V shed 2 bases and J shed 0 bases, with 8 bases lying between them. The CDR3 length is 16 residues. The DNA of the CDR3 is TGCGCCAGCAGCCAACCCGAGGGCTCTGGGGCCAACGTCCTGACTTTC. Its translation: CASSQPEGSGANVLTF.

In this sample, this clonotype turned up many times. The chain recombines TRBV12-3 or TRBV12-4 with TRBJ1-5; tentative D call: TRBD1 (5 bases). V shed 1 base and J shed 3 bases, with 10 bases lying between them. The length of the CDR3 is 15 residues. CDR3 DNA sequence: TGTGCCAGCAGTTTAGTTCTACAGGACAATCAGCCCCAGCATTTT. Translation gives CASSLVLQDNQPQHF.

This clonotype was counted only a few times. The chain links TRBV20-1 to TRBJ2-1, with TRBD2 identical over 9 bases. CDR3 length equals 15 residues. With V trimmed by 0 bases and J by 5 bases, 5 bases remained unmatched. Per the germline V gene, CDR1 is DFQATT and CDR2 is SNEGSKA (reference sequence). The CDR3 is CSARDGLANNNEQFF. CDR3 coding DNA: TGCAGTGCTAGAGATGGACTAGCGAATAACAATGAGCAGTTCTTC.

J is TRBJ1-2 and V is TRBV7-6; 10 bases fit TRBD1. This CDR3 contains 15 residues. Germline V gene lookup returns CDR1 SGHVS and CDR2 FNYEAQ. Trimming at V came to 0 bases and at J to 4 bases, leaving 2 bases not matched to a gene. The CDR3 sequence: CASSLAGTGVYGYTF. DNA for the CDR3: TGTGCCAGCAGCTTAGCCGGGACAGGGGTCTATGGCTACACCTTC.

The rearrangement joins TRBV3-1 to TRBJ2-1, with 12 bases that match TRBD1. This CDR3 has 16 residues. The germline V gene has CDR1 LGHDT and CDR2 YNNKEL (reference sequence). Trimming at V came to 2 bases and at J to 7 bases, leaving 6 bases not matched to a gene. CDR3 region: CASSQPGQGAENEQFF. The DNA of the CDR3 is TGTGCCAGCAGCCAACCGGGACAGGGGGCGGAAAATGAGCAGTTCTTC.

The gene calls are TRBV6-2 or TRBV6-3 and TRBJ2-2, with 7 bases aligning to TRBD1. The V and J ends lost 8 bases and 3 bases, in that order; junction bases with no gene match: 6. Germline-derived CDR1 and CDR2 are MNHEY and SVGEGT. The CDR3 is made up of 14 amino acids. The CDR3 spells CASSGTEHTGELFF. In nucleotides, the CDR3 is TGTGCCAGCTCCGGGACAGAACACACCGGGGAGCTGTTTTTT.

This sequence joins TRBV11-1 and TRBJ2-1; D is undetermined. This CDR3 contains 15 residues. The germline V gene has CDR1 SGHAT and CDR2 FQDESV (reference sequence). Trimming shortened V by 6 bases and J by 4 bases, and 16 bases separated the two germline ends. Written as DNA, the CDR3 is TGTGCCAGCAGGATCAGTAGGCAGGAGTACAATGAGCAGTTCTTC. Its translation is CASRISRQEYNEQFF.

V is TRBV27 and J is TRBJ1-2; a weak D match, TRBD1 (5 bases). This CDR3 contains 14 residues. The germline CDR1 and CDR2 sequences are MNHEY and SMNVEV (reference sequence). V shed 3 bases and J shed 5 bases, with 13 bases lying between them. CDR3: CASSFSGNPYGYTF. DNA for the CDR3: TGTGCCAGCAGTTTCTCAGGGAACCCTTATGGCTACACCTTC.

CDR3 amino acids: CASSWGPEETQYF. As DNA, the CDR3 is TGCGCCAGCAGCTGGGGGCCAGAAGAGACCCAGTACTTC. The chain is built from TRBV5-1 and TRBJ2-5; tentatively, D is TRBD1 (6 bases). This CDR3 has 13 residues. Germline V CDR1 and CDR2: SGHRS, YFSETQ. V dropped 3 bases and J dropped 3 bases, with 9 bases sitting between them.

The chain recombines TRBV7-9 with TRBJ2-7; D might be TRBD1 (6 bases). CDR3 length: 12 residues. V dropped 5 bases and J dropped 3 bases, with 8 bases sitting between them. Germline V CDR1 and CDR2: SEHNR, FQNEAQ (reference sequence). CDR3 DNA sequence: TGTGCCAGCAGCCTACAGGGCTACGAGCAGTACGTC. Its protein is CASSLQGYEQYV.

The chain is built from TRBV4-1 and TRBJ2-7, with D perhaps TRBD1 (6 bases). V gave up 4 bases and J gave up 3 bases, with 10 bases separating them. Germline V gives CDR1 MGHRA, CDR2 YSYEKL. The CDR3 is made up of 13 amino acids. The CDR3 nucleotides are TGCGCCAGCAGCCGACAGGAGGTCTACGAGCAGTACTTC. Its translation is CASSRQEVYEQYF.

The V and J genes are TRBV7-9 and TRBJ1-1; no definite D call. The CDR3 length is 14 residues. Per the germline V gene, CDR1 is SEHNR and CDR2 is FQNEAQ (reference sequence). V dropped 6 bases and J dropped 1 base, with 12 bases sitting between them. The CDR3 DNA is TGTGCCAGCAGTCTGATCGGTGGGAACACTGAAGCTTTCTTT. The encoded protein is CASSLIGGNTEAFF.

The genes are TRBV12-3 or TRBV12-4 and TRBJ2-1, with 9 positions matching TRBD1. This CDR3 region has 18 residues. Germline trimming cut 7 bases from V and 8 bases from J; bases unmatched to any gene: 21. This chain's CDR3 is CASIPSVWTGATRHEQFF. CDR3 DNA: TGTGCCAGCATCCCTTCTGTGTGGACAGGGGCTACCCGGCATGAGCAGTTCTTC.

V gene TRBV5-1 combines with J gene TRBJ1-1, with D uncertain. V shed 7 bases and J shed 2 bases, with 15 bases lying between them. Germline V gene lookup returns CDR1 SGHRS and CDR2 YFSETQ. The CDR3 loop spans 14 amino acids. The CDR3 nucleotides are TGCGCCAGCGCTGAATGGAGGGTAAACACTGAAGCTTTCTTT. Its protein product is CASAEWRVNTEAFF.

V and J are TRBV6-2 or TRBV6-3 and TRBJ2-7; TRBD1 agrees at 7 bases. Germline-derived CDR1 and CDR2 are MNHEY and SVGEGT. After removal of 0 bases from V and 5 bases from J, the junction contained 10 bases not matched to a gene. There are 16 residues in the CDR3. The DNA of the CDR3 is TGTGCCAGCAGTTACTCCGGCTCACAGGGGAGCCACGAGCAGTACGTC. This translates into CASSYSGSQGSHEQYV.

V usage is TRBV6-2 or TRBV6-3 and J usage is TRBJ1-6; the D is unclear. The germline CDR1 and CDR2 sequences are MNHEY and SVGEGT. This CDR3 region has 14 residues. Trimming removed 4 bases at V and 8 bases at J, with 12 bases between. CDR3 DNA sequence: TGTGCCAGCAGTTTGGGTGGGGTTTATTCACCCCTCCACTTT. Its translation: CASSLGGVYSPLHF.

The chain has TRBV5-4 and TRBJ2-3, with 7 bases lining up with TRBD1. The J segment lost 4 bases and the V segment lost 1 base, leaving 12 bases of the junction unmatched. This CDR3 spans 17 amino acids. Germline V lookup: CDR1 SGHNT, CDR2 YYREEE (reference sequence). The CDR3, as DNA: TGTGCCAGCAGCTTGCCCGACAGGGTTGAGTTGGCAGATACGCAGTATTTT. It is translated as CASSLPDRVELADTQYF.

The CDR3 reads CSVGQSYNEQFF. The DNA of the CDR3 is TGCAGCGTTGGCCAATCCTACAATGAGCAGTTCTTC. The chain couples TRBV29-1 to TRBJ2-1; no definite D call. From germline, CDR1 is SQVTM and CDR2 ANQGSEA. The CDR3 sequence is 12 residues long. V was cut by 4 bases and J by 1 base, with 5 bases left in between.

This chain connects TRBV28 to TRBJ1-2, with TRBD1 identical over 7 bases. CDR3 length: 14 residues. Germline trimming cut 2 bases from V and 7 bases from J; bases unmatched to any gene: 7. Per germline, CDR1 MDHEN and CDR2 SYDVKM. The CDR3 is CASSLRRTGGGYTF. In nucleotides, the CDR3 is TGTGCCAGCAGTTTACGGAGGACAGGCGGTGGCTACACCTTC.

This rearrangement joins TRBV7-9 to TRBJ1-6; D gene ambiguous. Trimming stripped 1 base from V and 11 bases from J, with 18 bases between. This CDR3 contains 16 residues. Germline assignment: CDR1 SEHNR and CDR2 FQNEAQ (reference sequence). The CDR3: CASSLGLEGEKAPLHF. CDR3 in DNA: TGTGCCAGCAGCTTAGGGTTAGAGGGCGAAAAGGCACCCCTCCACTTT.

This clonotype was picked up a small number of times. The chain is built from TRBV4-1 and TRBJ1-1; no firm D call. In germline, CDR1 is MGHRA, CDR2 YSYEKL. The CDR3 is 12 amino acids. V was cut by 1 base and J by 7 bases, with 7 bases left in between. The CDR3 region has the DNA TGCGCCAGCAGCCAAGTCGGGGATGAAGCTTTCTTT. It codes for CASSQVGDEAFF.

This clonotype was detected a few times. This chain uses TRBV15 with TRBJ2-3; TRBD2 aligns across 9 bases. The CDR3 is made up of 16 amino acids. The germline CDR1 and CDR2 sequences are LNHNV and YYDKDF (reference sequence). Losses at the gene ends were 3 bases for V and 2 bases for J; bases not matched to a gene: 6. The CDR3 loop reads CATSRSAGGTTDTQYF. CDR3 nucleotides: TGTGCCACCAGCAGGTCAGCGGGGGGCACCACAGATACGCAGTATTTT.

This clonotype was observed a few times. One junction end does not reproduce the germline sequence, and a read error may be involved. The chain recombines TRBV12-3 or TRBV12-4 with TRBJ1-2; 7 bases are shared with TRBD1. This CDR3 has 11 residues. CDR3 amino acids: CAPGGNDGYTF. In DNA form, the CDR3 reads TGTGCCCCAGGGGGTAACGATGGCTACACCTTC.

Comment on this clonotype: Mismatch with germline at one junction end may stem from a read error. The chain joins TRBV29-1 to TRBJ2-7; D perhaps matches TRBD2 (5 bases). The CDR3 has 14 residues. Germline CDR1 SQVTM, CDR2 ANQGSEA. The CDR3 is CSVVGLSRSYDQYF. The CDR3 DNA reads TGCAGCGTTGTAGGACTGTCTCGGTCCTACGATCAGTACTTC.

This clonotype was seen more than once but under ten times. The chain joins TRBV12-5 to TRBJ2-7, with D uncertain. This CDR3 spans 11 amino acids. Deletions cut 5 bases from V and 3 bases from J, with 5 bases between. From germline, CDR1 is LGHNT and CDR2 FRNRAP. The CDR3 sequence is CASGPFYEQYF. The CDR3 DNA sequence: TGTGCTAGTGGTCCCTTCTACGAGCAGTACTTC.

This clonotype has more than one count but fewer than ten. The chain recombines TRBV6-5 with TRBJ2-2, with a possible D match to TRBD1 (6 bases). The CDR3 runs to 13 residues. V lost 5 bases and J lost 5, with 9 bases in between. Germline lookup yields CDR1 MNHEY and CDR2 SVGAGI. In DNA form, the CDR3 reads TGTGCCAGCAGTCATGGACAGACCGGGGAGCTGTTTTTT. It encodes CASSHGQTGELFF.

This chain joins TRBV7-6 and TRBJ1-5, with D maybe TRBD1 (5 bases). V lost 5 bases and J lost 3, with 14 bases in between. This CDR3 spans 15 amino acids. Germline V gives CDR1 SGHVS, CDR2 FNYEAQ. The DNA for the CDR3 is TGTGCCAGCAGCCCCGAGGGGACTTACAATCAGCCCCAGCATTTT. It yields the protein CASSPEGTYNQPQHF.